Listed below are T cell receptor beta chains from one sample, sequenced in a study of T cell responses to AZD1222 COVID-19 vaccine. The data were produced by immunoSEQ multiplex PCR, yet TCRdb's version contains in-frame clones alone and is incomplete. The top ten hold roughly 0.6% of the sample, which has around 260,000 clones, 90% to 95% seen once. Sequencing was performed on peripheral blood, taken on day 0 of AZD1222 vaccination. These receptors came from an adult in good health. CDR3s include the opening cysteine and the closing phenylalanine or tryptophan. Clone size is not always given. Where it is, it says once, few, many or a class for expanded clones.

NA TRBV7-9 CASSLALPFYNEQFF
NA TRBV3-1/TRBV3-2 CASSPVRGSGYGYTF
NA TRBV18 CASSPEVMNTEAFF
once TRBV10-3 CAISPLGWDSGANVLTF
NA TRBV5-4 CASSLQLLGNEQFF
NA TRBV7-9 CASSRQGDEKLFF
once TRBV4-1 CASSQEYYISPLHF
NA TRBV14 CASSQATSGTGELFF
NA TRBV7-2 CASSRDRARFYGYTF
once TRBV11-2 CASSSQSSYNSPLHF
once TRBV2 CASHGPRNEQYF
NA TRBV5-1 CASSPWGGAYEQYF
once TRBV24-1 CATSDFRRLAGEQFF
NA TRBV4-2 CASSQERGGNEQFF
once TRBV19 CASSIGQTPANSPLHF
NA TRBV24-1 CATPAGTGDTF
NA TRBV2 CASSGPGGSYEQYF
NA TRBV6-5 CASSSPGTTGNIQYF
NA TRBV5-8 CASGRIPHTEAFF
NA TRBV20-1 CSAGTNTEAFF
NA TRBV18 CASARDRANYQPQHF
NA TRBV27 CATGTAYSNQPQHF
NA TRBV7-9 CASSSYPSRQGGSHEQYF
NA TRBV29-1 CSVGMGTGQYF
NA TRBV6-5 CASSYGRPTDTQYF
NA TRBV3-1/TRBV3-2 CASSLSGGSPDTQYF
NA TRBV15 CATSPYNGATEAFF
NA TRBV7-9 CASSFQLAGTDTQYF
NA TRBV7-6 CASSSLGGAYEQYF
NA TRBV6-5 CASSGRQPTNEKLFF
NA TRBV28 CASSRAGGGGELFF
NA TRBV19 CASSKGGGYEQYF
once TRBV3-1/TRBV3-2 CASSQDPAGNYGYTF
NA TRBV27 CASSRNRSSYNSPLHF
once TRBV6-5 CASSPPGRLNTEAFF
NA TRBV28 CASSLGRGRLFNYGYTF
NA TRBV5-5 CASSFRGGYTEAFF
NA TRBV28 CASSQPGLAGREQYF
NA TRBV5-3 CARTIGNTEAFF
NA TRBV2 CASTYSLGELFF
NA TRBV2 CASSERYPNTGELFF
NA TRBV2 CASSGIYGNTIYF
NA TRBV28 CASSPHPDGGELFF
NA TRBV5-1 CASSLETGGYRYTF
NA TRBV6-1 CASNEAGVWETQYF
few TRBV5-4 CASAGTSGKETQYF
NA TRBV2 CASSLGGGAFF
NA TRBV5-1 CASSFGTGEGYGYTF
NA TRBV12-3/TRBV12-4 CASRVEGTEAFF
NA TRBV24-1 CATSDNQRGGGSPDTQYF
NA TRBV27 CASSPRQGAEEQYF
NA TRBV2 CASSGNRPQNTGELFF